The present T cell receptor beta chain was sequenced within a study of blood T cell repertoires in COVID-19. Whole-study context: Both acute and convalescent COVID-19 samples were obtained from the United States, Italy and Spain. T cells, B-cell-depleted T cells, or PBMCs supplied cDNA or gDNA.

The V gene's germline CDR1 is SNHLY and CDR2 FYNNEI. V was pared by 9 bases and J by 6 bases, with 11 bases of the junction left unmatched. CDR3 length: 15 residues. Original processing notes: Reference gene primers were amplified, and this amplification served to estimate nucleated cell counts. Libraries were prepared by immunoSEQ multiplex PCR; TCRdb keeps only in-frame clonotypes and omits some of them. V, J and clone size are those of that table, while D and trimming were read from the DNA. Of 150,000 to 200,000 clones in the sample, approximately 85% were seen once. The chain employs TRBV2 and TRBJ2-1, with TRBD2 matching 10 bases. Specimen: peripheral blood. The clonotype comes from a human donor with active or convalescent COVID-19. The donor label of this sample is uncertain. CDR3 sequence reads: CARPISGGAANEQFF. CDR3 sequence (DNA): TGTGCCAGACCAATAAGCGGGGGGGCGGCCAATGAGCAGTTCTTC.